The clone carrying this T cell receptor beta chain was seen more than once but under ten times. Using a FACSAria, the CD4+ and CD8+ T cells were sorted from the PBMCs. Following extraction, RNA underwent reverse transcription to cDNA, which served as the sequencing template. The data were produced by immunoSEQ multiplex PCR, yet TCRdb's version contains in-frame clones alone and is incomplete. Found here are approximately 63,000 clones, about three fifths of them singletons; the top ten hold roughly 18%. The data derive from a study of CD8+ T cells in alopecia areata. Study as a whole: Administration of oral tofacitinib to treated patients was at 5 to 10 mg twice daily.

This clonotype originated in a human donor with alopecia areata. Sequenced material: CD8+ T cells sorted from blood, taken at week 0.

CDR3 DNA sequence: TGTGCCAGCACCCCGTGGAGCGGCGTTCAAGAGACCCAGTACTTC. It yields the protein CASTPWSGVQETQYF. The chain is built from TRBV2 and TRBJ2-5; D is perhaps TRBD2 (5 bases). Germline CDR1 SNHLY, CDR2 FYNNEI. The CDR3 extends over 15 amino acids. Deletions cut 7 bases from V and 2 bases from J, with 17 bases between.